This TCR beta chain is drawn from a study of T-cell reconstitution after alpha-beta-depleted transplantation in children. Using unique molecular identifiers, the investigators prepared the TCRbeta library. TCRdb re-analysed the PCR reads in MiXCR, keeping a single row per CDR3 protein. Of fewer than 550,000 distinct CDR3 sequences listed, 9.5% to 13% are singletons. Per the germline V gene, CDR1 is SGHTA and CDR2 is FQGNSA. The CDR3 length is 14 residues. Trimming stripped 1 base from V and 4 bases from J, with 9 bases between. The receptor's source is a human donor who donated a stem cell graft to a child with acute myeloid leukemia. The chain carries TRBV7-2 and TRBJ2-3, with D perhaps TRBD1 or TRBD2 (5 bases each). Sequenced here: PBMCs from the stem cell graft donor, sampled from the stem cell graft. The CDR3 DNA follows: TGTGCCAGCAGCTTAGGAGTGGGGGCAGATACGCAGTATTTT. It yields the protein CASSLGVGADTQYF.